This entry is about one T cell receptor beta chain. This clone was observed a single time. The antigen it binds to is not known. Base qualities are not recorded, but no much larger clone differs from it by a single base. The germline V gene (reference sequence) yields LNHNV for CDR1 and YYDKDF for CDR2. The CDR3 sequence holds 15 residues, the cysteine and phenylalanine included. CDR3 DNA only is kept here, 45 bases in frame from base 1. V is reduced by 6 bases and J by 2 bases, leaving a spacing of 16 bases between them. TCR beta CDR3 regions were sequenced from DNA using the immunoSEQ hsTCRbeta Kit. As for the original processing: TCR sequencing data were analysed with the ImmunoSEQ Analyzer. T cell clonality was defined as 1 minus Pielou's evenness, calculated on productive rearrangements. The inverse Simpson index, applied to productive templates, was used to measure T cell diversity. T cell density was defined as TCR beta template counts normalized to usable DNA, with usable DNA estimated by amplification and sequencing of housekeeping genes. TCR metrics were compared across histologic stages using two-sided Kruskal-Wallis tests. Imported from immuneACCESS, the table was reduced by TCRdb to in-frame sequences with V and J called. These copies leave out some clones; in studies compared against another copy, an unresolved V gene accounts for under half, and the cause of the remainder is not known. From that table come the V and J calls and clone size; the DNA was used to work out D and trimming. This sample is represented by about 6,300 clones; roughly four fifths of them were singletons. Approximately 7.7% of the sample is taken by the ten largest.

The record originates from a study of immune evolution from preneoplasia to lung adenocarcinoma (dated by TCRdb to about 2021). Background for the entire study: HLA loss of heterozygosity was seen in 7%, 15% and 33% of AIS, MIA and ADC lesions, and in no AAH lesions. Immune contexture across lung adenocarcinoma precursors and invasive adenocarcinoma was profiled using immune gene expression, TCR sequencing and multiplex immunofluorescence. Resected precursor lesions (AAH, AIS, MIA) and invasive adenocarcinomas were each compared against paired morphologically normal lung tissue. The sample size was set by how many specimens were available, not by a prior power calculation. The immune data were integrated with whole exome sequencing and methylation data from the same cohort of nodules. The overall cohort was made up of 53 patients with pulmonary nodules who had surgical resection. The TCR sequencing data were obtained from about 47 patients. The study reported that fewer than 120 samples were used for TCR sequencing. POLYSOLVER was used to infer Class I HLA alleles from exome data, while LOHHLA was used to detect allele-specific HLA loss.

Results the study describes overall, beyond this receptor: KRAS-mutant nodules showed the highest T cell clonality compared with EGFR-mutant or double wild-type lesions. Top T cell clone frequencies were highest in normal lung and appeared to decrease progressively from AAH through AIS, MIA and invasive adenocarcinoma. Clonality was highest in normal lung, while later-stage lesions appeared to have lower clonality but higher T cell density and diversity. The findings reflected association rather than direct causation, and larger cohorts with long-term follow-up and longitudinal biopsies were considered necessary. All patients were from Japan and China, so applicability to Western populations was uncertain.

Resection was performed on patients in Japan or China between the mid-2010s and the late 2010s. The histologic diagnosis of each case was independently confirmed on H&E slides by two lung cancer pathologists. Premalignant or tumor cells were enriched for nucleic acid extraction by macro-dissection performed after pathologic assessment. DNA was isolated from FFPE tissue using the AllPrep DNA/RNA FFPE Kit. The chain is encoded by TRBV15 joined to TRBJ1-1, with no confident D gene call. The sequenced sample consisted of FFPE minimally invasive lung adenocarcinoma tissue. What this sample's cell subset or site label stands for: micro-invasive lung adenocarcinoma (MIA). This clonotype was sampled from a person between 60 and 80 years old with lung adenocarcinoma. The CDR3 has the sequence CATRALKRHNTEAFF. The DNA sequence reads TGTGCCACCAGGGCCCTAAAAAGACACAACACTGAAGCTTTCTTT.